These 28 T cell receptor beta chains came from one sample sequenced in a study of blood T cells in healthy people across ages. Sample-barcoded 5' priming and a J-beta primer mix drove a second PCR of about 6 to 12 cycles. TCRdb re-called the 5' RACE reads with MiXCR, one entry per CDR3 protein. This sample has approximately 780,000 distinct CDR3 sequences, with 20% to 30% found just once. These data also formed part of another study, on T cells of mothers and their children.

Input material: blood. The receptors originated from a boy between 10 and 17 years old in good health.

This clonotype occurred a few times. The chain carries TRBV20-1 and TRBJ1-4; TRBD1 might be the D (5 bases). The CDR3 spans 14 residues. Trimming took off 1 base at V and 6 bases at J, with 12 bases between the two ends. Germline lookup yields CDR1 DFQATT and CDR2 SNEGSKA (reference sequence). CDR3 DNA: TGCAGTGCTAGAGGGACATACGGTGATGAAAAACTGTTTTTT. This gives the protein CSARGTYGDEKLFF.

This chain joins TRBV6-5 and TRBJ2-4; no definite D call. The CDR3 extends over 15 amino acids. Germline CDR1 MNHEY, CDR2 SVGAGI. V was clipped by 0 bases and J by 3 bases, with 9 bases between them. CDR3 DNA sequence: TGTGCCAGCAGTTACTCGCAGCCGGGCAAAAACATTCAGTACTTC. It translates to CASSYSQPGKNIQYF.

This clonotype has only a few counts. The CDR3 loop reads CASSSDYLSYNEQFF. The CDR3 DNA sequence: TGTGCCAGCAGTTCCGACTATCTTTCCTACAATGAGCAGTTCTTC. V gene TRBV12-3 or TRBV12-4 combines with J gene TRBJ2-1; a weak D match, TRBD2 (5 bases). The CDR3 extends over 15 amino acids. Trimming took off 4 bases at V and 1 base at J, with 11 bases between the two ends.

This sequence joins TRBV7-8 and TRBJ2-5, with D unresolved. This CDR3 has 13 amino acids. Germline V lookup: CDR1 SGHVS, CDR2 FQNEAQ. The germline V and J ends were trimmed by 2 bases and 7 bases, with 11 bases remaining between them. In nucleotides, the CDR3 is TGTGCCAGCAGCTTACCCCCCCTAGGGACCCAGTACTTC. Translated: CASSLPPLGTQYF.

This clonotype was seen only a few times. The CDR3: CASSLASLNTEAFF. In DNA, the CDR3 is TGTGCCAGCAGCTTGGCCAGTTTGAACACTGAAGCTTTCTTT. V gene TRBV5-5 combines with J gene TRBJ1-1, with no clear D. The germline V gene encodes CDR1 SGHKS and CDR2 YYEKEE (reference sequence). The CDR3 contains 14 residues. V lost 0 bases and J 0 bases, leaving 6 bases between the germline ends.

The sample holds a few counts of this clonotype. The gene calls are TRBV6-5 and TRBJ1-1; 7 nucleotides align to TRBD1. The CDR3 covers 15 residues. V lost 6 bases, J lost 1 base, and 8 bases stayed unmatched. CDR1 and CDR2 from the germline V gene are MNHEY and SVGAGI. CDR3 region: CASSPQGRRNTEAFF. CDR3 DNA sequence: TGTGCCAGCAGCCCACAGGGGCGGCGGAACACTGAAGCTTTCTTT.

This sequence joins TRBV6-6 and TRBJ2-6; the D gene is possibly TRBD2 (6 bases). This CDR3 region has 15 residues. With 6 bases removed from V and 0 bases from J, the gap between germline ends came to 9 bases. Germline CDR1 is MNHNY and CDR2 is SVGAGI (reference sequence). CDR3 in amino acids: CASRGGVSGANVLTF. The CDR3 nucleotides read TGTGCCAGCAGGGGCGGGGTCTCTGGGGCCAACGTCCTGACTTTC.

This clonotype was seen a handful of times. The chain links TRBV29-1 to TRBJ1-1; weak D call: TRBD1 (6 bases). The CDR3 contains 14 residues. V lost 3 bases and J lost 5, with 16 bases in between. Germline CDR1 SQVTM, CDR2 ANQGSEA. The CDR3 here is CSVEGSGDGTEAFF. The CDR3 DNA reads TGCAGCGTTGAGGGGTCAGGGGATGGAACTGAAGCTTTCTTT.

The chain recombines TRBV18 with TRBJ1-6, with 8 bases aligning to TRBD1. The germline CDR1 and CDR2 sequences are KGHSH and LQKENI. With V trimmed by 6 bases and J by 8 bases, 9 bases remained unmatched. This CDR3 has 15 residues. CDR3 bases: TGTGCCAGCTCTCTCCAGGGGGCAATGGATTCACCCCTCCACTTT. Translating gives CASSLQGAMDSPLHF.

In DNA, the CDR3 is TGTGCCAGCAGCCCCTTCCTTTATGTCAGCGGGGGGTCTCCCCCCGGGGAGCTGTTTTTT. As protein: CASSPFLYVSGGSPPGELFF. The V gene is TRBV28, the J gene TRBJ2-2, with TRBD2 matching over 9 bases. With 6 bases clipped from V and 6 bases from J, the junction kept 23 bases outside the gene matches. The germline CDR1 and CDR2 sequences are MDHEN and SYDVKM. The CDR3 runs to 20 residues.

Points on this clonotype: Germline and junction disagree at one end, which may indicate a read error. The chain is built from TRBV7-2 and TRBJ2-2, with TRBD1 matching 7 bases. Germline V gene lookup returns CDR1 SGHTA and CDR2 FQGNSA. CDR3 length equals 16 residues. DNA for the CDR3: TGTGCCGGCAGCTTAGGACAGGTCCTGAACACCGGGGAGCTGTTTTTT. Protein: CAGSLGQVLNTGELFF.

The table lists this clonotype with a few counts. V usage is TRBV6-1 and J usage is TRBJ1-4; 7 nucleotides match TRBD1. The CDR3 runs to 15 residues. CDR1 MNHNS and CDR2 SASEGT come from the germline V gene. The V and J ends lost 5 bases and 6 bases, in that order; junction bases with no gene match: 9. CDR3 region: CASSRSGGSDEKLFF. The CDR3 region has the DNA TGTGCCAGCAGTCGTTCAGGGGGATCAGATGAAAAACTGTTTTTT.

This clonotype was seen a handful of times. Its ends do not fully match the called genes, so a read error is possible. J is TRBJ2-1 and V is TRBV20-1, with 11 bases matching TRBD2. The J call is doubtful: the DNA matches TRBJ2-5 better. The CDR3 spans 13 residues. The germline gives CDR1 DFQATT, CDR2 SNEGSKA (reference sequence). The CDR3 sequence: CSVRLAGRETQYF. Written as DNA, the CDR3 is TGCAGTGTTAGACTAGCGGGGAGAGAGACCCAGTACTTC.

The chain recombines TRBV12-3 or TRBV12-4 with TRBJ1-1; D gene ambiguous. This CDR3 region has 17 residues. The V gene lost 2 bases and the J gene lost 1 base, with 17 bases spanning the gap. The CDR3 DNA reads as TGTGCCAGCAGTTTATTTGGAGGATTCCTCGGGAACACTGAAGCTTTCTTT. Amino acid sequence: CASSLFGGFLGNTEAFF.

CDR3: CASSHEGTGPKNIQYF. The CDR3 region has the DNA TGTGCCAGCAGCCATGAGGGGACAGGGCCAAAAAACATTCAGTACTTC. The rearrangement joins TRBV7-9 to TRBJ2-4, with 9 bases fitting TRBD1. The V gene's germline CDR1 is SEHNR and CDR2 FQNEAQ (reference sequence). V shed 5 bases, J shed 4 bases, and the junction held 9 bases outside the gene matches. The CDR3 loop spans 16 amino acids.

The CDR3 loop is CASSLVLRGGLRPLAKNIQYF. CDR3 nucleotide sequence: TGTGCCAGCAGTTTAGTACTCCGGGGGGGCCTAAGGCCGCTAGCCAAAAACATTCAGTACTTC. The rearrangement uses TRBV12-3 or TRBV12-4 and TRBJ2-4; 8 bases map to TRBD2. CDR3 length equals 21 residues. Trimming at V came to 1 base and at J to 0 bases, leaving 17 bases not matched to a gene.

This clonotype was counted a few times. The CDR3 loop is CASSPVALSYNEQFF. The CDR3 DNA is TGTGCCAGCAGCCCAGTGGCGCTTTCCTACAATGAGCAGTTCTTC. The chain has TRBV7-9 and TRBJ2-1; unclear D gene. V was shortened by 5 bases and J by 1 base, with 12 bases between the two germline ends. Germline-derived CDR1 and CDR2 are SEHNR and FQNEAQ (reference sequence). The CDR3 is 15 amino acids.

This clonotype was counted only a few times. The J gene is TRBJ2-4, the V gene TRBV9; D remains unclear. The CDR3 runs 13 residues. CDR1 and CDR2 from the germline V gene are SGDLS and YYNGEE. Trimming left V 3 bases short and J 6 bases short, with 10 bases between. The CDR3 is CASSAPVGNIQYF. The DNA of the CDR3 is TGTGCCAGCAGCGCCCCCGTGGGAAACATTCAGTACTTC.

The gene calls are TRBV3-1 and TRBJ2-4; TRBD1 matches at 7 bases. V lost 4 bases to trimming and J lost 1 base; unmatched junction nucleotides: 4. The V gene's germline CDR1 is LGHDT and CDR2 YNNKEL (reference sequence). The CDR3 runs 15 residues. The CDR3 reads CASSRRGTAKNIQYF. The CDR3 DNA follows: TGTGCCAGCAGCCGCAGGGGGACGGCCAAAAACATTCAGTACTTC.

V and J are TRBV7-9 and TRBJ2-5; 15 nucleotides align to TRBD2. The V gene end was trimmed by 7 bases and the J gene end by 1 base; junction bases not matched to a gene: 4. The CDR3 has 16 residues. Germline assignment: CDR1 SEHNR and CDR2 FQNEAQ (reference sequence). CDR3: CASTGTSGGFQETQYF. The CDR3 DNA sequence: TGTGCCAGCACGGGGACTAGCGGGGGGTTCCAAGAGACCCAGTACTTC.

In its sample, this clonotype was seen a few times. J is TRBJ1-5 and V is TRBV2; D is ambiguous. V lost 5 bases to trimming and J lost 0 bases, with 8 bases between them. Germline CDR1 reads SNHLY; CDR2 reads FYNNEI. There are 14 residues in the CDR3. DNA of the CDR3: TGTGCCAGCAGTCTGAGATATAGCAATCAGCCCCAGCATTTT. Residues: CASSLRYSNQPQHF.

The gene calls are TRBV10-3 and TRBJ1-1; D call uncertain. The CDR3 is made up of 11 amino acids. CDR1 and CDR2 from the germline V gene are ENHRY and SYGVKD. The V end lost 2 bases, the J end lost 8 bases, and 6 bases lay between the germline ends. The DNA for the CDR3 is TGTGCCATCAGTGAGGGGAGGGAAGCTTTCTTT. Protein: CAISEGREAFF.

A few counts support this clonotype. This chain joins TRBV10-3 and TRBJ2-7, with a possible D match to TRBD1 (5 bases). CDR1 and CDR2 (germline): ENHRY, SYGVKD. Trimming pared 3 bases from V and 2 bases from J, leaving 14 bases between. The CDR3 length is 15 residues. The CDR3 DNA reads TGTGCCATCAGTGAAAACAGGCCCAACCCCTACGAGCAGTACTTC. Translated, it gives CAISENRPNPYEQYF.

This clonotype was found a few times. This rearrangement joins TRBV7-9 to TRBJ2-7; weak D call: TRBD1 (5 bases). CDR3 length equals 15 residues. Germline V gene lookup returns CDR1 SEHNR and CDR2 FQNEAQ (reference sequence). V lost 1 base and J 2 bases, leaving 12 bases between the germline ends. The CDR3 nucleotides read TGTGCCAGCAGCTTAGATTACGGCAGGGCCTACGAGCAGTACTTC. Protein: CASSLDYGRAYEQYF.

In this sample, this clonotype turned up once. J is TRBJ2-1 and V is TRBV3-1; weak D call: TRBD1 (5 bases). CDR1 is LGHDT, CDR2 YNNKEL, per germline (reference sequence). The CDR3 loop spans 14 amino acids. Trimming took off 5 bases at V and 6 bases at J, with 14 bases between the two ends. The CDR3 DNA reads as TGTGCCAGCAGCTCGTACAGGACCTCCAATGAGCAGTTCTTC. Amino acid sequence: CASSSYRTSNEQFF.

Regarding this clonotype: The CDR3 end shows no conserved phenylalanine or tryptophan, and so a read error is likely. The chain employs TRBV5-1 and TRBJ2-3, with TRBD2 identical over 11 bases. The CDR3 length is 17 residues. The germline CDR1 and CDR2 sequences are SGHRS and YFSETQ. V lost 4 bases and J lost 5; bases outside the gene matches: 12. CDR3 nucleotide sequence: TGCGCCAGCAGCCGGAAAACCGGGACTAGCGGTCGAGATACGCAGTATCTT. Its translation is CASSRKTGTSGRDTQYL.

This clonotype was detected only a few times. The rearrangement uses TRBV12-3 or TRBV12-4 and TRBJ2-5; no clear D gene. The CDR3 contains 11 residues. Trimming stripped 10 bases from V and 1 base from J, with 7 bases between. The CDR3 coding sequence is TGTGCCACCCTGTTCCAAGAGACCCAGTACTTC. Protein sequence: CATLFQETQYF.

In its sample, this clonotype was seen a few times. The V and J genes are TRBV7-3 and TRBJ2-5; 7 positions match TRBD2. Per germline, CDR1 SGHTA and CDR2 FQGTGA. CDR3 length: 15 residues. V was clipped by 5 bases and J by 2 bases; unmatched bases: 8. The CDR3 DNA reads TGTGCCAGCAGCCCCATGGGGGGGGAACAAGAGACCCAGTACTTC. It is translated as CASSPMGGEQETQYF.